The rows below give T cell receptor beta chains drawn from one sample of a study of blood T cell repertoires in COVID-19. Generated by immunoSEQ multiplex PCR, the TCRdb table keeps only in-frame clones and is missing some. Found here are 110,000 to 150,000 clones, 84% of them singletons; the top ten hold 44%. Sequenced sample: peripheral blood. Receptors originate from a human donor in a cohort sampled during active COVID-19. CDR3s leave out the opening cysteine and the closing phenylalanine or tryptophan.

12	TRBV5-1	ASSVEGLNYGYT
10	TRBV7-2	ASSWDREKAF
15	TRBV5-4	ASSPGGSRSSYNEQF
13	TRBV5-1	ASSLMTGGQETQY
14	TRBV7-9	ASSFNRGAASGEQY
9	TRBV19	ASSAKYGYT
12	TRBV19	ASSQGMSNQPQH
11	TRBV24-1	ATSETRSYGYT
12	TRBV9	ASSRQGADYGYT
12	TRBV6-6	ASSSSSGGDTQY
14	TRBV5-1	ASSTPGSANTGELF
12	TRBV27	ASRTPSSGTEAF
12	TRBV2	ASSVSGKNQPQH
12	TRBV29-1	SVNLAGRTDTQY
13	TRBV28	ASSPTGMARSPLH